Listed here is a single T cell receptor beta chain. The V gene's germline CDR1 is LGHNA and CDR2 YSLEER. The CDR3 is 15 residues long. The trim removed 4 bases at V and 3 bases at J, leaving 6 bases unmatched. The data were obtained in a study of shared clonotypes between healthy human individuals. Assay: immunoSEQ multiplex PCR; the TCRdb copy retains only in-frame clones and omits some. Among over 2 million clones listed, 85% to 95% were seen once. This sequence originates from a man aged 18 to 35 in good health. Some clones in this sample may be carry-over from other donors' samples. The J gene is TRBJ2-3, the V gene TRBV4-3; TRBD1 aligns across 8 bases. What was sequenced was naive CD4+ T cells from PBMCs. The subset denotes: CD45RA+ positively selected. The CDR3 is CASSPTGDRTDTQYF. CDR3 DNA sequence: TGCGCCAGCAGCCCTACAGGGGACAGGACAGATACGCAGTATTTT.